This TCR beta chain stems from a study of T cells in Graves' hyperthyroidism and ophthalmopathy. General study results and limits: Most thyroid clonotypes that were expanded above 0.001 also turned up in blood. Ophthalmopathy was predicted by the model a median of 6.5 months ahead of onset.

Amplification of TCR beta CDR3 regions used RNA as the template. RT-PCR in the first round (using the HTBI primer set) targeted the TCR CDR3. TCRdb passed the multiplex PCR reads through MiXCR, listing each CDR3 protein once. Found here are 500,000 to 650,000 distinct CDR3 sequences, 20% of them singletons; the top ten hold 47%. Inclusion characteristics of ophthalmopathy patients comprised a Clinical Activity Score of at least 3, a NOSPECS grade of at least 4, and duration under 3 months. This sample holds PBMCs from about 9.3 ml fresh peripheral blood. The CDR3 length is 16 residues. The V end was cut by 4 bases, the J end by 4 bases, with 21 bases between. The germline V gene encodes CDR1 SGHRS and CDR2 YFSETQ. This clonotype was seen repeatedly, ten times or more. What it recognizes is unknown.

The TCR originated in a man between 35 and 55 years old with Graves' ophthalmopathy. Sequencing was performed on blood. V and J are TRBV5-1 and TRBJ2-7; D possibly matches TRBD1 or TRBD2 (5 bases each). Here the CDR3 DNA reads TGCGCCAGCAGCCTAACTGGGGGTCTAGCAGGGTACGAGCAGTACTTC. Its protein product is CASSLTGGLAGYEQYF. Full variable domain (missing parts from reference TRBV5-1 and TRBJ2-7): KAGVTQTPRYLIKTRGQQVTLSCSPISGHRSVSWYQQTPGQGLQFLFEYFSETQRNKGNFPGRFSGRQFSNSRSEMNVSTLELGDSALYLCASSLTGGLAGYEQYFGPGTRLTVT.